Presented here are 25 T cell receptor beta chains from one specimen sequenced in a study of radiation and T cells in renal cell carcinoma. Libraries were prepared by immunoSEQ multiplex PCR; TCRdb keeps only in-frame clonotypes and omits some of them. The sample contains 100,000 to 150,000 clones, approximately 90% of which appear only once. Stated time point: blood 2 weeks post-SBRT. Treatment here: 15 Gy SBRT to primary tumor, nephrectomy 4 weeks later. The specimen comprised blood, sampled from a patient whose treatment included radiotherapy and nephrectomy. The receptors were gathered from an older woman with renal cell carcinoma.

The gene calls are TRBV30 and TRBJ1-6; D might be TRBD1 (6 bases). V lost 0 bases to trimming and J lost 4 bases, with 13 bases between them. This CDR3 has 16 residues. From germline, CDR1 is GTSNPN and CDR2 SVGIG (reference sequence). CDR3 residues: CAWSVGTTVYNSPLHF. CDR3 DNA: TGTGCCTGGAGTGTAGGGACAACCGTTTATAATTCACCCCTCCACTTT.

CDR3 DNA sequence: TGTGCCAGCAGCGGGGGGATTACTGGGGCCAACGTCCTGACTTTC. This encodes CASSGGITGANVLTF. The gene calls are TRBV5-4 and TRBJ2-6, with a tentative D call TRBD2 (6 bases). Trimming left V 4 bases short and J 2 bases short, with 10 bases between. This CDR3 comprises 15 residues. The germline V gene has CDR1 SGHNT and CDR2 YYREEE (reference sequence).

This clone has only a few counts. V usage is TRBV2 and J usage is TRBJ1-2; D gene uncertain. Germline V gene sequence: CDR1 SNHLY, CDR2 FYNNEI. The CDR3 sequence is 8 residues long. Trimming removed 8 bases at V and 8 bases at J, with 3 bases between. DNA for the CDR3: TGTGCCAGCGGCGGCTACACCTTC. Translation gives CASGGYTF. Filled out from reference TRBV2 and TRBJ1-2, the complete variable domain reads EPEVTQTPSHQVTQMGQEVILRCVPISNHLYFYWYRQILGQKVEFLVSFYNNEISEKSEIFDDQFSVERPDGSNFTLKIRSTKLEDSAMYFCASGGYTFGSGTRLTVV.

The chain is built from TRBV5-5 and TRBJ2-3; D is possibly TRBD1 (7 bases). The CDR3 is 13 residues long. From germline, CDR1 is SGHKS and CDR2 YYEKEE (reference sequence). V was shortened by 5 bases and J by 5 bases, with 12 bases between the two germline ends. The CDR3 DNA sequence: TGTGCCAGCAGGGAGGGGGCCGGAGATACGCAGTATTTT. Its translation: CASREGAGDTQYF.

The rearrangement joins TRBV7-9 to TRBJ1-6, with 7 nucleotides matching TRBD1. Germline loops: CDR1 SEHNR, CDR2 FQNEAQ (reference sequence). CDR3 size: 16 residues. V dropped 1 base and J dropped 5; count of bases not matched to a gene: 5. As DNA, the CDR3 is TGTGCCAGCAGCTTAGGTTGGGACAGTCATAATTCACCCCTCCACTTT. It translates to CASSLGWDSHNSPLHF.

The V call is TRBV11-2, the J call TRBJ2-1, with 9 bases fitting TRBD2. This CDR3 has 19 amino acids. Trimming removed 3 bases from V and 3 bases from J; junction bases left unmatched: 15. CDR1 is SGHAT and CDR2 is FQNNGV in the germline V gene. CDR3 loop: CASSFSLSPRRGGYNEQFF. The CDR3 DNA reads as TGTGCCAGCAGCTTTAGCCTAAGTCCTCGGCGGGGGGGCTACAATGAGCAGTTCTTC.

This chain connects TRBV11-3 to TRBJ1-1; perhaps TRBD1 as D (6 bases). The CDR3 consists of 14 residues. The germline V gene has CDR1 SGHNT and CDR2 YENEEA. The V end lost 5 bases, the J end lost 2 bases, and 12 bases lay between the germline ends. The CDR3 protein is CASSHGQINTEAFF. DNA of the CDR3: TGTGCCAGCAGCCATGGACAGATAAACACTGAAGCTTTCTTT.

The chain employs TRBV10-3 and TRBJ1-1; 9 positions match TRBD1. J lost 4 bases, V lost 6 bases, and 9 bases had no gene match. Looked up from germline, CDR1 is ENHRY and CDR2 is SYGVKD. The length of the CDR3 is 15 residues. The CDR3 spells CAIRAGTGLGTEAFF. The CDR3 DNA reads TGTGCCATCAGGGCCGGGACAGGGTTAGGCACTGAAGCTTTCTTT.

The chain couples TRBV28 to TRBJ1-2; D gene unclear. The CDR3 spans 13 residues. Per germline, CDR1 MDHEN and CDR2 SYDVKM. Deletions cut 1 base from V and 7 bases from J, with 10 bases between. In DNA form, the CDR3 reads TGTGCCAGCAGTTTATTCGGCGCTGCTGGCTACACCTTC. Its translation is CASSLFGAAGYTF.

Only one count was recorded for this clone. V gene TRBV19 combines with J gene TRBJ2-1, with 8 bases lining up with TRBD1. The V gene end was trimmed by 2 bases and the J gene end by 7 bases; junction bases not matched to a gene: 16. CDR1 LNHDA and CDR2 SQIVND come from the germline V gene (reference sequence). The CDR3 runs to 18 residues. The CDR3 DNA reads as TGTGCCAGTAGTATAACGTCAGGGGGCGGGGTAGGTGGGAATGAGCAGTTCTTC. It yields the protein CASSITSGGGVGGNEQFF.

The CDR3 bases are TGTGCCATCAGGGAGGCAGGAAGCACAGATACGCAGTATTTT. This sequence encodes CAIREAGSTDTQYF. The chain links TRBV10-3 to TRBJ2-3; tentative D call: TRBD2 (5 bases). Trimming left V 6 bases short and J 0 bases short, with 10 bases between. The CDR3 spans 14 residues. The V gene's germline CDR1 is ENHRY and CDR2 SYGVKD.

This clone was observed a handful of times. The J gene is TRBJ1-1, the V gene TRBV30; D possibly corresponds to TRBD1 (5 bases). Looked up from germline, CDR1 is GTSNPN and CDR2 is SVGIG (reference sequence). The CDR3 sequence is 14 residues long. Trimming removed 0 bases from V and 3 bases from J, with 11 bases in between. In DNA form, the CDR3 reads TGTGCCTGGAGTGTTGGGGGTCAGTACACTGAAGCTTTCTTT. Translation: CAWSVGGQYTEAFF.

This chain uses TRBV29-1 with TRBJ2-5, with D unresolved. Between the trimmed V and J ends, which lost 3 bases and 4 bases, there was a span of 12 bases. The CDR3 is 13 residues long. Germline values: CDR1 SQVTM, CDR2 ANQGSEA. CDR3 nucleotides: TGCAGCGTTGAGTTGTCTCCCGGAGAGACCCAGTACTTC. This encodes CSVELSPGETQYF.

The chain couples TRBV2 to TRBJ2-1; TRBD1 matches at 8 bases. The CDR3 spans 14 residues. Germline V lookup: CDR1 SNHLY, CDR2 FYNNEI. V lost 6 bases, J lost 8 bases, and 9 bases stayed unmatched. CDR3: CASRERTGQDEQFF. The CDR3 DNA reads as TGTGCCAGCAGAGAACGGACAGGGCAGGATGAGCAGTTCTTC.

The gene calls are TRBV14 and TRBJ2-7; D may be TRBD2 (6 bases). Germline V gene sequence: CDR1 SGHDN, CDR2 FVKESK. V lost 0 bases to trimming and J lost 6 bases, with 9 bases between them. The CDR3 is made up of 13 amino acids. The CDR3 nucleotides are TGTGCCAGCAGCCAAGAACTAGCAGGCGAGCAGTACTTC. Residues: CASSQELAGEQYF.

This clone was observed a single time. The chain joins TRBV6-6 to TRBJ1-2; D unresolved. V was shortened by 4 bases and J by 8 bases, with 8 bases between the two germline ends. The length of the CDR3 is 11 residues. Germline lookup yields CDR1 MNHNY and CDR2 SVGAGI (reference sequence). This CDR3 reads CASSFTRGYTF. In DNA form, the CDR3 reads TGTGCCAGCAGTTTTACACGGGGCTACACCTTC.

The CDR3 is CASSPSGRQGNTEAFF. CDR3 coding DNA: TGTGCCAGCAGCCCCTCCGGGAGACAGGGGAACACTGAAGCTTTCTTT. This sequence joins TRBV7-3 and TRBJ1-1, with 7 positions matching TRBD1. V shed 5 bases and J 1 base; nucleotides not matched to a gene: 10. The CDR3 consists of 16 residues. CDR1 and CDR2 from the germline V gene are SGHTA and FQGTGA. The full variable domain, its missing parts supplied by reference TRBV7-3 and TRBJ1-1, is GAGVSQTPSNKVTEKGKYVELRCDPISGHTALYWYRQSLGQGPEFLIYFQGTGAADDSGLPNDRFFAVRPEGSVSTLKIQRTERGDSAVYLCASSPSGRQGNTEAFFGQGTRLTVV.

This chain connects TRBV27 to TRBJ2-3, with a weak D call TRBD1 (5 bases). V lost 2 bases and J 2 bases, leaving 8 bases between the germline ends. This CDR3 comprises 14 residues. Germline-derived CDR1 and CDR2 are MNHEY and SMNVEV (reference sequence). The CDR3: CASSLMDNTDTQYF. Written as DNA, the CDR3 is TGTGCCAGCAGTTTAATGGACAACACAGATACGCAGTATTTT.

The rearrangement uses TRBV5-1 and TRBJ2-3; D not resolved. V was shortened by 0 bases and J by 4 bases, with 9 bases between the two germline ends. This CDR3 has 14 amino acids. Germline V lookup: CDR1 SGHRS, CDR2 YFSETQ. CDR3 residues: CASSLAGSPDTQYF. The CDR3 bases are TGCGCCAGCAGCTTGGCCGGAAGCCCAGATACGCAGTATTTT. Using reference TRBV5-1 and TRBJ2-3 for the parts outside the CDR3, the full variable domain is KAGVTQTPRYLIKTRGQQVTLSCSPISGHRSVSWYQQTPGQGLQFLFEYFSETQRNKGNFPGRFSGRQFSNSRSEMNVSTLELGDSALYLCASSLAGSPDTQYFGPGTRLTVL.

The CDR3 DNA reads as TGTGCCAGCAGTAGAACCGGGACAGTCTACTCCTACGAGCAGTACTTC. It translates to CASSRTGTVYSYEQYF. The gene calls are TRBV28 and TRBJ2-7, with 7 bases aligning to TRBD1. The CDR3 extends over 16 amino acids. Trimming removed 5 bases from V and 0 bases from J; junction bases left unmatched: 10. Germline assignment: CDR1 MDHEN and CDR2 SYDVKM.

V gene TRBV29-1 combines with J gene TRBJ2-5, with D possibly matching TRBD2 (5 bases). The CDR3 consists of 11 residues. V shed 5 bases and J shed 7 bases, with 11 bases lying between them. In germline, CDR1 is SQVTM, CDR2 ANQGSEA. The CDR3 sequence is CSVSLEGTQYF. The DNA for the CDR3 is TGCAGCGTTTCCCTAGAGGGGACCCAGTACTTC. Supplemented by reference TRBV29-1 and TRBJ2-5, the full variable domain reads SAVISQKPSRDICQRGTSLTIQCQVDSQVTMMFWYRQQPGQSLTLIATANQGSEATYESGFVIDKFPISRPNLTFSTLTVSNMSPEDSSIYLCSVSLEGTQYFGPGTRLLVL.

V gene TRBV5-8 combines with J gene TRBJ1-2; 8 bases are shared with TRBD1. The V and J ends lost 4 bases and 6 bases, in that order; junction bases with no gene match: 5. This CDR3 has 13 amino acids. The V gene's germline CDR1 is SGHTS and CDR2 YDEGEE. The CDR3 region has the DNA TGTGCCAGCAGCATAACAGGGGGAGATGGCTACACCTTC. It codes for CASSITGGDGYTF.

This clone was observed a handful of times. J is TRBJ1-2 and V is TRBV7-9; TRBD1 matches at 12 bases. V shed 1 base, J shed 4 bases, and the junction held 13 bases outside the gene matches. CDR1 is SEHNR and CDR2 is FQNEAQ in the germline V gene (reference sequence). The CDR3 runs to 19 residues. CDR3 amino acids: CASSLDPGTGGLYFYGYTF. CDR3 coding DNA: TGTGCCAGCAGCTTAGACCCCGGGACAGGGGGCCTTTATTTCTATGGCTACACCTTC.

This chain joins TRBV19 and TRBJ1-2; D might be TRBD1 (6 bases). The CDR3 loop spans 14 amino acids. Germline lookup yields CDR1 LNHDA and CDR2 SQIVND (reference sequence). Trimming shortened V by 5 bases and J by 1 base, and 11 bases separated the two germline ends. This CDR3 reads CASSSGDRNYGYTF. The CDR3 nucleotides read TGTGCCAGTAGTTCAGGGGACCGTAACTATGGCTACACCTTC.

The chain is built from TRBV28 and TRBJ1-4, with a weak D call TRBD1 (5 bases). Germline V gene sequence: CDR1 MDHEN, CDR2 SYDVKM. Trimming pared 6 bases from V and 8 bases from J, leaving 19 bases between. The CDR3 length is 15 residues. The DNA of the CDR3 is TGTGCCAGCAGCCGAGAGCGGGGCTGGAGGGAAAAACTGTTTTTT. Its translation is CASSRERGWREKLFF.